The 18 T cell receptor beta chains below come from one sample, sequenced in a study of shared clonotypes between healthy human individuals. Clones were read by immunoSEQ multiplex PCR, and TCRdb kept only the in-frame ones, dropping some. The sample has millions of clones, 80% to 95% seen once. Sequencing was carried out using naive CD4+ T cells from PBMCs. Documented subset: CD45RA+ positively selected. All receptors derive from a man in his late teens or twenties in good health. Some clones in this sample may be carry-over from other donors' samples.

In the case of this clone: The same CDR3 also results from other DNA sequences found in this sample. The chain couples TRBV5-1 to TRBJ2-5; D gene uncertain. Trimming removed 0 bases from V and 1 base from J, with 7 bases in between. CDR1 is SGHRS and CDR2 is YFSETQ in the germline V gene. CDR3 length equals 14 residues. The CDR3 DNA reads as TGCGCCAGCAGCTTGGCGTCAGTCCAAGAGACCCAGTACTTC. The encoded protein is CASSLASVQETQYF.

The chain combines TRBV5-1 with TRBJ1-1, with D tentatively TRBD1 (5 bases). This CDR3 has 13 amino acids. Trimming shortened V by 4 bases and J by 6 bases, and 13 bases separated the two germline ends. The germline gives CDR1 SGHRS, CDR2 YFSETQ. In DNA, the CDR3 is TGCGCCAGCAGCGCGGACCGGGGGGCTGAAGCTTTCTTT. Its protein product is CASSADRGAEAFF.

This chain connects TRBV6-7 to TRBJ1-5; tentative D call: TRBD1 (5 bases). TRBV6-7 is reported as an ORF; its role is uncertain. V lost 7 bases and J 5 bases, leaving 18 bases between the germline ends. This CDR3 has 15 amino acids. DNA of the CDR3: TGTGCCAGCATCCGATCGGGACCTAGTTATCAGCCCCAGCATTTT. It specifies CASIRSGPSYQPQHF.

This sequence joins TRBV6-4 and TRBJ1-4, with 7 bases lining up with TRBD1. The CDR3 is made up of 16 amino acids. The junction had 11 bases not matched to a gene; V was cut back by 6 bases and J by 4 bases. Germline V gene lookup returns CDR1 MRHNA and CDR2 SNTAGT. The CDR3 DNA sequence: TGTGCCAGCAGGGGGACAGCTCCCTGGGGTAATGAAAAACTGTTTTTT. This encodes CASRGTAPWGNEKLFF.

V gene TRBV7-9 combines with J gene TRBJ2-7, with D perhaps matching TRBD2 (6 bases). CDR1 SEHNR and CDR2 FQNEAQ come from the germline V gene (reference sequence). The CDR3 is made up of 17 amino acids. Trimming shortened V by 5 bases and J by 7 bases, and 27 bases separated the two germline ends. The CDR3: CASSGRGVSSVVEEQYF. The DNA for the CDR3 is TGTGCCAGCAGCGGGCGAGGGGTGTCTAGCGTCGTCGAGGAGCAGTACTTC.

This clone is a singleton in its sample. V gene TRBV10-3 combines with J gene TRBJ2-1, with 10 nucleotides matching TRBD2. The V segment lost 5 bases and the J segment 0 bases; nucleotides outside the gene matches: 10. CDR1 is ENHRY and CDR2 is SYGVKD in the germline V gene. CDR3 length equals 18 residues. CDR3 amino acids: CAISFRTSGDSSYNEQFF. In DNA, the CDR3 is TGTGCCATCAGTTTCAGGACTAGCGGAGATTCCTCCTACAATGAGCAGTTCTTC.

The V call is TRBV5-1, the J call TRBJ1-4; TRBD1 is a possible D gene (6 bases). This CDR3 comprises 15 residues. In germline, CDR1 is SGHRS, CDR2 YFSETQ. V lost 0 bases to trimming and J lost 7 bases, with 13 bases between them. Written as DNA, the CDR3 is TGCGCCAGCAGCTTGGCCCCGGGGGCCAGTGAAAAACTGTTTTTT. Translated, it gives CASSLAPGASEKLFF.

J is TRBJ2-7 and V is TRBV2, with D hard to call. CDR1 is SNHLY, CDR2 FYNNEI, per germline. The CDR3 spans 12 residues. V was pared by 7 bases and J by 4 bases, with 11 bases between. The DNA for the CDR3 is TGTGCCAGCATCCCCAACGGGTACGAGCAGTACTTC. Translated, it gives CASIPNGYEQYF.

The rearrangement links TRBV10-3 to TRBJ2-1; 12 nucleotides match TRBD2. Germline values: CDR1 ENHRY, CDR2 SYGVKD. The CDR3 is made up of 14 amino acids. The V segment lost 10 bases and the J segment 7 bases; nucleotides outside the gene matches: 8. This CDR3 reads CATQTSGRRNEQFF. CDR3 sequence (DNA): TGTGCCACCCAGACTAGCGGGAGAAGGAATGAGCAGTTCTTC.

In DNA, the CDR3 is TGTGCCAGCAGCGAGACTAGCGGGAGGGGGGGCACAGATACGCAGTATTTT. It translates to CASSETSGRGGTDTQYF. This chain joins TRBV2 and TRBJ2-3; TRBD2 matches at 14 bases. The CDR3 contains 17 residues. J lost 1 base, V lost 6 bases, and 6 bases had no gene match. The germline gives CDR1 SNHLY, CDR2 FYNNEI.

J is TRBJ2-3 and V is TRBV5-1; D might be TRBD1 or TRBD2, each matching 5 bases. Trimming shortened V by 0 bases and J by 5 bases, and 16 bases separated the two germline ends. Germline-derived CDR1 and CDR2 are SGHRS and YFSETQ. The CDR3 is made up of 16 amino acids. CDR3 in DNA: TGCGCCAGCAGCTTGGCAGGAACGGGGCGACTAGATACGCAGTATTTT. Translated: CASSLAGTGRLDTQYF. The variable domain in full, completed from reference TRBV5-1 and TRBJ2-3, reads KAGVTQTPRYLIKTRGQQVTLSCSPISGHRSVSWYQQTPGQGLQFLFEYFSETQRNKGNFPGRFSGRQFSNSRSEMNVSTLELGDSALYLCASSLAGTGRLDTQYFGPGTRLTVL.

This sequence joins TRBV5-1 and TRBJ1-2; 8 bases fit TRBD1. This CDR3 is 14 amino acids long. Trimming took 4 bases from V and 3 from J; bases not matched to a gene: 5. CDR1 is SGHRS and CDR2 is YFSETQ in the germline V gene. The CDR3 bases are TGCGCCAGCAGCGCAGGGGGCGCTGACTATGGCTACACCTTC. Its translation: CASSAGGADYGYTF.

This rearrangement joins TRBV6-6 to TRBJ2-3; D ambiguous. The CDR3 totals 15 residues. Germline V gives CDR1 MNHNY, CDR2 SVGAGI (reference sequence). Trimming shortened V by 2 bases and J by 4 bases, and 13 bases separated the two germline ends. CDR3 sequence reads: CASSYGSLVADTQYF. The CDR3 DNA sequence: TGTGCCAGCAGTTACGGGTCTCTAGTGGCAGATACGCAGTATTTT.

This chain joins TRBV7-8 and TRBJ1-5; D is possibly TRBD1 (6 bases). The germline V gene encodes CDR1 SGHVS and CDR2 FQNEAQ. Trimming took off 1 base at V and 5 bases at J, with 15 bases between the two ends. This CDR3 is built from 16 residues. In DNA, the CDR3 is TGTGCCAGCAGCTTAGGGGGGCGGGCAGGAGATCAGCCCCAGCATTTT. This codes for CASSLGGRAGDQPQHF.

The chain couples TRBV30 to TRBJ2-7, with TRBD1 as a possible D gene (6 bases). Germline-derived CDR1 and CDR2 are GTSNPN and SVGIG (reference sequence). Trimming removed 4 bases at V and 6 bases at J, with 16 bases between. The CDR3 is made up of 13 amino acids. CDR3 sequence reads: CAWISDRSPEQYF. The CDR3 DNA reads TGTGCCTGGATTAGCGACAGGTCCCCCGAGCAGTACTTC.

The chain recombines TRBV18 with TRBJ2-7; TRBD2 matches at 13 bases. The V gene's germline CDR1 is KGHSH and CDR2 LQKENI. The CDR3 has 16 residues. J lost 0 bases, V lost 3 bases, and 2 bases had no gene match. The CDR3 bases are TGTGCCAGCTCACCCGGACTAGCGGGAGCCTCCTACGAGCAGTACTTC. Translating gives CASSPGLAGASYEQYF.

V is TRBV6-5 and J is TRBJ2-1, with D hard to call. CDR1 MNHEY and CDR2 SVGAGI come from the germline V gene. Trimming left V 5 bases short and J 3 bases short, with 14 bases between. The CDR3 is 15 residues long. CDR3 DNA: TGTGCCAGCAGTCTCCGGACCCGAGGCTACAATGAGCAGTTCTTC. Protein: CASSLRTRGYNEQFF.

The CDR3 here is CASSEPGQGRGKLFF. The CDR3 DNA reads TGTGCCAGCAGCGAGCCGGGACAGGGGAGGGGAAAACTGTTTTTT. The gene calls are TRBV28 and TRBJ1-4; 10 nucleotides match TRBD1. The CDR3 runs to 15 residues. Germline CDR1 reads MDHEN; CDR2 reads SYDVKM. The ends lost 6 bases at V and 10 bases at J; junction bases unmatched: 11.